These 30 T cell receptor beta chains were sequenced from one sample in a study of T cell responses to AZD1222 COVID-19 vaccine. Generated by immunoSEQ multiplex PCR, the TCRdb table keeps only in-frame clones and is missing some. The sample has about 130,000 clones, roughly 88% seen once. Sequenced here: peripheral blood, sampled on day 0 of MenACWY control vaccination. Source of these receptors: an adult in good health.

V and J are TRBV9 and TRBJ2-2; 13 nucleotides agree with TRBD2. V lost 4 bases to trimming and J lost 8 bases; unmatched junction nucleotides: 8. Germline-derived CDR1 and CDR2 are SGDLS and YYNGEE. This CDR3 is built from 16 residues. CDR3 protein: CASSPGTSGAVGELFF. The CDR3 DNA reads TGTGCCAGCAGCCCCGGGACTAGCGGGGCGGTAGGGGAGCTGTTTTTT.

This chain links TRBV19 with TRBJ1-1; TRBD1 matches at 7 bases. Germline assignment: CDR1 LNHDA and CDR2 SQIVND (reference sequence). There are 17 residues in the CDR3. V gave up 5 bases and J gave up 0 bases; unmatched junction bases: 12. The CDR3 sequence is CASSPDRAYLMNTEAFF. CDR3 nucleotide sequence: TGTGCCAGTAGTCCCGACAGGGCTTACCTCATGAACACTGAAGCTTTCTTT.

The rearrangement links TRBV27 to TRBJ2-3, with TRBD2 matching over 12 bases. This CDR3 is built from 14 residues. CDR1 is MNHEY and CDR2 is SMNVEV in the germline V gene (reference sequence). The junction had 3 bases not matched to a gene; V was cut back by 6 bases and J by 5 bases. The CDR3 nucleotides are TGTGCCAGCAGGACTAGCGGGAGTTTAGATACGCAGTATTTT. Its translation: CASRTSGSLDTQYF.

The sample holds one count of this clone. CDR3 in DNA: TGTGCCAGCAGTACTGGGACAGTTTACTACGAGCAGTACGTC. Amino acid sequence: CASSTGTVYYEQYV. V gene TRBV27 combines with J gene TRBJ2-7; TRBD1 agrees at 7 bases. CDR3 size: 14 residues. Germline V gene sequence: CDR1 MNHEY, CDR2 SMNVEV (reference sequence). V shed 5 bases, J shed 3 bases, and the junction held 7 bases outside the gene matches.

The rearrangement joins TRBV19 to TRBJ2-5; 15 nucleotides align to TRBD2. Germline V gene data show CDR1 as LNHDA and CDR2 as SQIVND (reference sequence). V lost 5 bases, J lost 5 bases, and 9 bases stayed unmatched. This CDR3 has 17 residues. The CDR3 DNA is TGTGCCAGTAGTCCCCGGACTAGCGGGAGGGCCAGGGAGACCCAGTACTTC. Protein: CASSPRTSGRARETQYF.

The J gene is TRBJ2-7, the V gene TRBV9, with 10 positions matching TRBD1. The CDR3 length is 14 residues. The ends lost 3 bases at V and 7 bases at J; junction bases unmatched: 7. The germline V gene encodes CDR1 SGDLS and CDR2 YYNGEE. The CDR3 spells CASSAGQGRSEQYF. CDR3 bases: TGTGCCAGCAGCGCGGGACAGGGGAGAAGTGAGCAGTACTTC.

The CDR3 coding sequence is TGTGCCAGCAGCTTAGATTTTAAGAATTCACCCCTCCACTTT. This gives the protein CASSLDFKNSPLHF. The J gene is TRBJ1-6, the V gene TRBV7-3, with D unresolved. The CDR3 has 14 residues. Germline V gene data show CDR1 as SGHTA and CDR2 as FQGTGA. V lost 2 bases, J lost 7 bases, and 9 bases lay in between. The full variable domain, its missing parts supplied by reference TRBV7-3 and TRBJ1-6, is GAGVSQTPSNKVTEKGKYVELRCDPISGHTALYWYRQSLGQGPEFLIYFQGTGAADDSGLPNDRFFAVRPEGSVSTLKIQRTERGDSAVYLCASSLDFKNSPLHFGNGTRLTVT.

The CDR3 spells CASSGTGGAGTEAFF. The CDR3 nucleotides are TGTGCCAGCAGCGGAACAGGGGGCGCGGGTACTGAAGCTTTCTTT. The genes are TRBV5-6 and TRBJ1-1; 9 bases fit TRBD1. The CDR3 sequence is 15 residues long. CDR1 and CDR2 (germline): SGHDT, YYEEEE. After removal of 4 bases from V and 5 bases from J, the junction contained 9 bases not matched to a gene.

The J gene is TRBJ2-1, the V gene TRBV7-6; 9 bases agree with TRBD2. Germline V lookup: CDR1 SGHVS, CDR2 FNYEAQ. V dropped 0 bases and J dropped 3; count of bases not matched to a gene: 9. The CDR3 is 18 residues long. CDR3 bases: TGTGCCAGCAGCTTAGCGTCGGCTAGCGGGATTCTCTACAATGAGCAGTTCTTC. Residues: CASSLASASGILYNEQFF.

The chain is built from TRBV28 and TRBJ1-2; D remains unclear. The CDR3 is 16 residues long. CDR1 and CDR2 from the germline V gene are MDHEN and SYDVKM. V lost 1 base and J lost 4, with 16 bases in between. CDR3 residues: CASSLSQGRGIYGYTF. DNA of the CDR3: TGTGCCAGCAGTTTATCCCAAGGGAGAGGAATCTATGGCTACACCTTC.

This rearrangement joins TRBV28 to TRBJ1-5; 8 positions agree with TRBD1. The CDR3 has 14 amino acids. V dropped 6 bases and J dropped 7; count of bases not matched to a gene: 8. CDR1 MDHEN and CDR2 SYDVKM come from the germline V gene. The CDR3 coding sequence is TGTGCCAGCAGACCCGGACAGGGAGGGCAGCCCCAGCATTTT. This gives the protein CASRPGQGGQPQHF.

The chain recombines TRBV19 with TRBJ2-7; D is undetermined. Germline CDR1 is LNHDA and CDR2 is SQIVND (reference sequence). Trimming took 5 bases from V and 2 from J, leaving 16 bases between them. CDR3 length: 15 amino acids. The CDR3 region is CASSVDSYRAYEQYF. The DNA for the CDR3 is TGTGCCAGTAGTGTTGACTCGTATCGCGCCTACGAGCAGTACTTC.

V gene TRBV6-2 or TRBV6-3 combines with J gene TRBJ2-7; the D gene could be TRBD1 or TRBD2 (5 bases each). CDR3 length: 15 residues. V dropped 5 bases and J dropped 6 bases, with 20 bases sitting between them. Germline V gives CDR1 MNHEY, CDR2 SVGEGT. In DNA form, the CDR3 reads TGTGCCAGCAGTAATCGGGGACCTTCCCTTAGCGAGCAGTACGTC. Translation: CASSNRGPSLSEQYV.

The chain uses TRBV19 and TRBJ2-3; D is perhaps TRBD2 (6 bases). The V and J ends lost 5 bases and 8 bases respectively, with 11 bases between them. Germline assignment: CDR1 LNHDA and CDR2 SQIVND (reference sequence). The CDR3 covers 12 residues. In nucleotides, the CDR3 is TGTGCCAGTAGTCAGCCCGGGGGTACGCAGTATTTT. Its protein product is CASSQPGGTQYF.

The chain couples TRBV11-3 to TRBJ2-5; 11 nucleotides match TRBD1. Trimming removed 5 bases from V and 2 bases from J; junction bases left unmatched: 4. The length of the CDR3 is 15 residues. Germline V gene lookup returns CDR1 SGHNT and CDR2 YENEEA. CDR3 residues: CASSLGTGGQETQYF. The CDR3 coding sequence is TGTGCCAGCAGCCTCGGGACAGGGGGGCAAGAGACCCAGTACTTC.

The chain recombines TRBV5-6 with TRBJ1-2, with D possibly being TRBD1 (6 bases). The V and J ends lost 2 bases and 4 bases respectively, with 15 bases between them. Germline V gene lookup returns CDR1 SGHDT and CDR2 YYEEEE. There are 15 residues in the CDR3. Here the CDR3 reads CASSLQGGFGYGYTF. DNA of the CDR3: TGTGCCAGCAGCTTACAGGGAGGGTTCGGCTATGGCTACACCTTC.

J is TRBJ2-2 and V is TRBV2, with D unclear. This CDR3 has 10 amino acids. Deletions cut 7 bases from V and 6 bases from J, with 3 bases between. Germline loops: CDR1 SNHLY, CDR2 FYNNEI. The CDR3 DNA is TGTGCCAGCAAATCCGGGGAGCTGTTTTTT. Residues: CASKSGELFF. Based on the CDR3 plus reference TRBV2 and TRBJ2-2, the full variable domain is EPEVTQTPSHQVTQMGQEVILRCVPISNHLYFYWYRQILGQKVEFLVSFYNNEISEKSEIFDDQFSVERPDGSNFTLKIRSTKLEDSAMYFCASKSGELFFGEGSRLTVL.

The rearrangement links TRBV27 to TRBJ1-2, with a tentative D call TRBD1 (5 bases). V lost 5 bases and J 4 bases, leaving 17 bases between the germline ends. This CDR3 has 15 residues. Looked up from germline, CDR1 is MNHEY and CDR2 is SMNVEV (reference sequence). CDR3 nucleotide sequence: TGTGCCAGCAGTCCCCTCTCCCAGACAGCCTATGGCTACACCTTC. Its translation is CASSPLSQTAYGYTF.

This chain connects TRBV3-1 (or the pseudogene TRBV3-2) to TRBJ2-1; 10 bases fit TRBD2. Germline V gene lookup returns CDR1 LGHDT and CDR2 YNNKEL (reference sequence). The CDR3 spans 18 residues. The J segment lost 5 bases and the V segment lost 0 bases, leaving 10 bases of the junction unmatched. The CDR3 sequence: CASSQDRDSGGPDNEQFF. DNA of the CDR3: TGTGCCAGCAGCCAAGATCGGGATAGCGGGGGGCCAGACAATGAGCAGTTCTTC.

The rearrangement joins TRBV12-3 or TRBV12-4 to TRBJ2-6; D gene unclear. The germline V and J ends were trimmed by 3 bases and 0 bases, with 0 bases remaining between them. The CDR3 spans 13 residues. The CDR3 region is CASSFSGANVLTF. The CDR3, as DNA: TGTGCCAGCAGTTTCTCTGGGGCCAACGTCCTGACTTTC.

CDR3 sequence (DNA): TGTGCCAGCAGCCAAGCAGGGGACAGGGGCAACGAGCAGTACTTC. It codes for CASSQAGDRGNEQYF. This chain uses TRBV4-2 with TRBJ2-7, with 10 bases lining up with TRBD1. The CDR3 has 15 amino acids. Trimming took 1 base from V and 5 from J; bases not matched to a gene: 5. Germline V gives CDR1 LGHNA, CDR2 YNFKEQ.

The chain is built from TRBV20-1 and TRBJ1-2; TRBD1 might be the D (5 bases). Germline-derived CDR1 and CDR2 are DFQATT and SNEGSKA (reference sequence). CDR3 size: 11 residues. This CDR3 reads CRVGEPYGYTF. CDR3 nucleotide sequence: TGCAGGGTAGGGGAACCCTATGGCTACACCTTC.

This clone appeared a single time. CDR3 amino acids: CASRAARGFNSPLHF. The CDR3 DNA reads TGTGCCAGCAGAGCCGCCCGGGGATTTAATTCACCCCTCCACTTT. The chain combines TRBV27 with TRBJ1-6; D is ambiguous. The CDR3 is made up of 15 amino acids. Trimming shortened V by 6 bases and J by 6 bases, and 15 bases separated the two germline ends. Germline CDR1 MNHEY, CDR2 SMNVEV (reference sequence).

The chain combines TRBV7-9 with TRBJ2-3; 11 bases are a match to TRBD2. The V gene's germline CDR1 is SEHNR and CDR2 FQNEAQ (reference sequence). V lost 0 bases and J lost 6; bases outside the gene matches: 11. The CDR3 spans 18 residues. In nucleotides, the CDR3 is TGTGCCAGCAGCTTAGCACCTCCTAGCGGGGGGTCTCTCGATACGCAGTATTTT. This encodes CASSLAPPSGGSLDTQYF.

V gene TRBV5-8 combines with J gene TRBJ2-7, with TRBD1 matching over 8 bases. The length of the CDR3 is 15 residues. Germline V CDR1 and CDR2: SGHTS, YDEGEE. V lost 3 bases to trimming and J lost 1 base; unmatched junction nucleotides: 6. The CDR3 sequence: CASSSPGQASYEQYF. CDR3 sequence (DNA): TGTGCCAGCAGCTCCCCGGGACAGGCATCCTACGAGCAGTACTTC.

The rearrangement links TRBV6-2 or TRBV6-3 to TRBJ2-1; 9 nucleotides agree with TRBD1. Trimming removed 3 bases from V and 1 base from J; junction bases left unmatched: 4. Germline CDR1 reads MNHEY; CDR2 reads SVGEGT. This CDR3 is 16 amino acids long. CDR3 nucleotides: TGTGCCAGCAGTTATCTGACAGGGGGGTCCTACAATGAGCAGTTCTTC. This encodes CASSYLTGGSYNEQFF.

This chain connects TRBV18 to TRBJ1-6; D gene unclear. V was clipped by 0 bases and J by 14 bases, with 17 bases between them. Germline V gene data show CDR1 as KGHSH and CDR2 as LQKENI. This CDR3 has 15 residues. CDR3 bases: TGTGCCAGCTCACCACCGTCCCGCCCTGGGGAGTCCCTCCACTTT. Translating it yields CASSPPSRPGESLHF.

With regard to this clone: The junction departs from germline at one end; a sequencing error may be responsible. The chain joins TRBV12-3 or TRBV12-4 to TRBJ1-1; the D is unclear. This CDR3 contains 13 residues. CDR3 region: CASSLGEWVIGKF. The DNA of the CDR3 is TGTGCCAGCAGTTTAGGGGAGTGGGTGATTGGAAAATTT.

The genes are TRBV5-1 and TRBJ1-1; D gene uncertain. Trimming removed 0 bases from V and 6 bases from J, with 9 bases in between. The CDR3 sequence is 13 residues long. The V gene's germline CDR1 is SGHRS and CDR2 YFSETQ. DNA for the CDR3: TGCGCCAGCAGCTTGGAGAACCCCCCTGAAGCTTTCTTT. It codes for CASSLENPPEAFF. Drawing the rest from reference TRBV5-1 and TRBJ1-1, the complete variable domain is KAGVTQTPRYLIKTRGQQVTLSCSPISGHRSVSWYQQTPGQGLQFLFEYFSETQRNKGNFPGRFSGRQFSNSRSEMNVSTLELGDSALYLCASSLENPPEAFFGQGTRLTVV.

This clone was detected only once. V gene TRBV6-2 or TRBV6-3 combines with J gene TRBJ2-7, with TRBD1 matching 8 bases. Trimming took 2 bases from V and 2 from J; bases not matched to a gene: 5. Germline CDR1 is MNHEY and CDR2 is SVGEGT. The CDR3 is made up of 15 amino acids. The CDR3 region is CASSYPGQGTYEQYV. In nucleotides, the CDR3 is TGTGCCAGCAGTTACCCCGGACAGGGTACCTACGAGCAGTACGTC.